The 29 T cell receptor beta chains below were found in one sample sequenced in a study of breast tumors, draining lymph nodes, adjacent tissues. MiXCR was run by TCRdb on the multiplex PCR reads, yielding one entry per CDR3 protein. The sample has about 180,000 distinct CDR3 sequences; roughly 35% are singletons. Samples came from axillary lymph nodes draining the breast cancer. The sample was axillary lymph node tissue. The receptors here all came from a female donor with breast cancer. Some clones in this sample may be carry-over from other donors' samples.

The sample holds many counts of this clonotype. A much bigger clone sits one base away, suggesting this may be a read error. The J gene is TRBJ2-7, the V gene TRBV20-1; 12 nucleotides match TRBD2. CDR1 DFQATT and CDR2 SNEGSKA come from the germline V gene (reference sequence). The CDR3 contains 15 residues. V lost 1 base and J lost 2; bases outside the gene matches: 3. This CDR3 is CSARGLAGVAYEQYF. The CDR3 DNA reads as TGCAGTGCTAGAGGACTAGCGGGGGTAGCCTACGAGCAGTACTTC.

This clonotype has a count of ten or more. CDR3 in DNA: TGTGCCAGCAGCTTAGGCCGGGAAAAACTGTTTTTT. This gives the protein CASSLGREKLFF. The chain combines TRBV7-9 with TRBJ1-4, with D unclear. The CDR3 length is 12 residues. V gave up 1 base and J gave up 8 bases, with 5 bases separating them. Germline CDR1 SEHNR, CDR2 FQNEAQ (reference sequence).

DNA for the CDR3: TGTGCCACGGGACTAGCGGGAGTGACCGGGGAGCTGTTTTTT. This sequence encodes CATGLAGVTGELFF. V is TRBV7-9 and J is TRBJ2-2; 14 bases are shared with TRBD2. The CDR3 extends over 14 amino acids. Per germline, CDR1 SEHNR and CDR2 FQNEAQ (reference sequence). V lost 10 bases, J lost 5 bases, and 3 bases stayed unmatched.

The V gene is TRBV7-9, the J gene TRBJ1-1; the D is unclear. The V gene's germline CDR1 is SEHNR and CDR2 FQNEAQ (reference sequence). V was pared by 4 bases and J by 0 bases, with 9 bases between. This CDR3 spans 14 amino acids. This CDR3 is CASSSTRMNTEAFF. The CDR3, as DNA: TGTGCCAGCAGCTCCACCAGGATGAACACTGAAGCTTTCTTT.

This clonotype was counted ten times or more. The chain joins TRBV5-1 to TRBJ2-3; TRBD2 matches at 14 bases. Germline V CDR1 and CDR2: SGHRS, YFSETQ. The length of the CDR3 is 18 residues. With V trimmed by 4 bases and J by 0 bases, 7 bases remained unmatched. CDR3 sequence: CASSQGLAGVPSTDTQYF. The CDR3 coding sequence is TGCGCCAGCAGCCAGGGACTAGCGGGAGTACCTAGCACAGATACGCAGTATTTT.

This clonotype has a count of ten or more. The V gene is TRBV2, the J gene TRBJ1-5, with D possibly being TRBD1 (5 bases). Trimming left V 1 base short and J 9 bases short, with 25 bases between. The CDR3 length is 18 residues. Germline V gives CDR1 SNHLY, CDR2 FYNNEI. This CDR3 is CASSEESAPGPNLWPQHF. The CDR3, as DNA: TGTGCCAGCAGTGAAGAGAGTGCACCGGGACCGAACCTATGGCCCCAGCATTTT.

This clonotype was observed many times. The genes are TRBV14 and TRBJ2-2; TRBD2 is a possible D gene (5 bases). The germline gives CDR1 SGHDN, CDR2 FVKESK. Trimming pared 4 bases from V and 1 base from J, leaving 10 bases between. The CDR3 is 15 amino acids. The DNA for the CDR3 is TGTGCCAGCAGCCCTCCCCGGGGGAACACCGGGGAGCTGTTTTTT. Its translation is CASSPPRGNTGELFF.

This clonotype was picked up many times. This sequence joins TRBV5-1 and TRBJ2-5; D uncertain. Germline assignment: CDR1 SGHRS and CDR2 YFSETQ. The CDR3 covers 14 residues. The V end lost 5 bases, the J end lost 2 bases, and 13 bases lay between the germline ends. CDR3 bases: TGCGCCAGCAGTCCCTACTCCGAACAAGAGACCCAGTACTTC. It specifies CASSPYSEQETQYF.

The sample holds many counts of this clonotype. The genes are TRBV9 and TRBJ2-2; D call uncertain. V was clipped by 6 bases and J by 1 base, with 4 bases between them. The CDR3 totals 12 residues. Germline CDR1 and CDR2: SGDLS and YYNGEE. DNA for the CDR3: TGTGCCAGCAAGGAGAACACCGGGGAGCTGTTTTTT. This codes for CASKENTGELFF.

The table lists this clonotype with many counts. The J gene is TRBJ2-3, the V gene TRBV9; no clear D. The germline CDR1 and CDR2 sequences are SGDLS and YYNGEE. V lost 0 bases, J lost 3 bases, and 8 bases lay in between. The CDR3 sequence is 14 residues long. CDR3 residues: CASSVATATDTQYF. CDR3 coding DNA: TGTGCCAGCAGCGTAGCTACAGCTACAGATACGCAGTATTTT.

In its sample, this clonotype was seen many times. The rearrangement uses TRBV20-1 and TRBJ2-3; D is perhaps TRBD1 or TRBD2 (5 bases each). Germline values: CDR1 DFQATT, CDR2 SNEGSKA (reference sequence). The CDR3 extends over 15 amino acids. Trimming stripped 0 bases from V and 2 bases from J, with 12 bases between. The CDR3 DNA is TGCAGTGCTAGAGATACTAGAGGGGCCACAGATACGCAGTATTTT. Encoded protein: CSARDTRGATDTQYF.

The rearrangement joins TRBV19 to TRBJ2-7; 8 positions match TRBD2. The length of the CDR3 is 14 residues. Germline assignment: CDR1 LNHDA and CDR2 SQIVND (reference sequence). After removal of 6 bases from V and 5 bases from J, the junction contained 9 bases not matched to a gene. This CDR3 is CASSLGTRLHEQYF. The CDR3 DNA sequence: TGTGCCAGTAGCCTAGGGACTAGGCTCCACGAGCAGTACTTC.

J is TRBJ2-3 and V is TRBV29-1, with D tentatively TRBD2 (6 bases). V lost 7 bases and J lost 2, with 7 bases in between. The CDR3 is 11 amino acids. Germline V gene data show CDR1 as SQVTM and CDR2 as ANQGSEA. CDR3 coding DNA: TGCAGCGGGAGGGCCACAGATACGCAGTATTTT. Translation gives CSGRATDTQYF.

Details on this clonotype: The conserved final phenylalanine or tryptophan is absent from the CDR3, which likely points to a read error. The DNA is left out, because the CDR3 cannot be placed on it with certainty; the CDR3 is given as TCRdb lists it. The chain has TRBV12-3 or TRBV12-4 and TRBJ1-4. The CDR3 has 17 residues if both end residues are counted. The CDR3 sequence: CASSLTDNYGYTFVLRA.

The chain combines TRBV15 with TRBJ1-6, with TRBD1 matching over 8 bases. Germline CDR1 is LNHNV and CDR2 is YYDKDF (reference sequence). The CDR3 runs to 14 residues. V was clipped by 3 bases and J by 5 bases; unmatched bases: 0. The CDR3 is CATSRDRDNSPLHF. The CDR3 DNA is TGTGCCACCAGCAGGGACAGGGATAATTCACCCCTCCACTTT.

This clonotype has only a few counts. The gene calls are TRBV19 and TRBJ1-1; the D is unclear. The CDR3 runs 16 residues. Germline CDR1 and CDR2: LNHDA and SQIVND (reference sequence). V shed 0 bases and J shed 2 bases, with 13 bases lying between them. In nucleotides, the CDR3 is TGTGCCAGTAGTATAGATCGCCCGGGAATTAACACTGAAGCTTTCTTT. Its translation: CASSIDRPGINTEAFF.

This clonotype came up many times. The J gene is TRBJ2-6, the V gene TRBV20-1; a possible D gene is TRBD2 (5 bases). The CDR3 spans 17 residues. The V gene lost 6 bases and the J gene lost 0 bases, with 18 bases spanning the gap. The V gene's germline CDR1 is DFQATT and CDR2 SNEGSKA (reference sequence). In DNA form, the CDR3 reads TGCAGTGCCTCAGGACTCGGCGGGCGCTCTGGGGCCAACGTCCTGACTTTC. Residues: CSASGLGGRSGANVLTF.

Ten or more counts support this clonotype. This chain joins TRBV5-8 and TRBJ1-2; no reliable D call. Trimming pared 2 bases from V and 13 bases from J, leaving 9 bases between. The CDR3 loop spans 10 amino acids. Germline CDR1 and CDR2: SGHTS and YDEGEE. The CDR3: CASSFVDGTF. The CDR3 nucleotides read TGTGCCAGCAGCTTCGTCGACGGCACCTTC.

This clonotype has a handful of counts. Since a much larger clone is just one base distant, this may be a read error. V usage is TRBV20-1 and J usage is TRBJ1-5; TRBD1 might be the D (5 bases). The CDR3 consists of 14 residues. The germline V gene encodes CDR1 DFQATT and CDR2 SNEGSKA (reference sequence). The CDR3 here is CSARVGGWNPPQHF. CDR3 coding DNA: TGCAGTGCTAGAGTTGGGGGTTGGAATCCGCCCCAGCATTTT.

This clonotype was counted between two and nine times. With a much larger clone just one base away, this may be a read error. This sequence joins TRBV19 and TRBJ1-4; no firm D call. CDR1 is LNHDA, CDR2 SQIVND, per germline (reference sequence). The CDR3 sequence is 12 residues long. The chain's CDR3 is CASSKSAEKLLF. CDR3 sequence (DNA): TGTGCCAGTAGTAAATCCGCCGAAAAACTGCTTTTT.

This clonotype has ten or more counts. V gene TRBV20-1 combines with J gene TRBJ2-7, with 8 bases that match TRBD1. Germline V CDR1 and CDR2: DFQATT, SNEGSKA (reference sequence). The CDR3 has 14 amino acids. V was pared by 5 bases and J by 2 bases, with 8 bases of the junction left unmatched. The CDR3 loop reads CSAPGRGRTYEQYF. The DNA of the CDR3 is TGCAGTGCTCCAGGCAGGGGGCGGACCTACGAGCAGTACTTC.

The rearrangement links TRBV2 to TRBJ1-1; D unresolved. The V and J ends lost 2 bases and 0 bases respectively, with 10 bases between them. Germline CDR1 and CDR2: SNHLY and FYNNEI. The CDR3 spans 15 residues. CDR3 DNA sequence: TGTGCCAGCAGTGAACACTATCCGATGAACACTGAAGCTTTCTTT. Translated: CASSEHYPMNTEAFF.

This clonotype occurred many times. The rearrangement joins TRBV6-5 to TRBJ1-4; 9 bases agree with TRBD1. Germline V gene sequence: CDR1 MNHEY, CDR2 SVGAGI. J was trimmed by 8 bases and V by 2 bases; bases with no gene match: 6. The CDR3 totals 15 residues. The CDR3 protein is CASSYRDREGEKLFF. The CDR3 region has the DNA TGTGCCAGCAGTTACCGGGACAGGGAAGGCGAAAAACTGTTTTTT.

V and J are TRBV4-1 and TRBJ2-7, with D perhaps TRBD2 (6 bases). Trimming left V 5 bases short and J 2 bases short, with 13 bases between. The CDR3 is 14 residues long. The germline CDR1 and CDR2 sequences are MGHRA and YSYEKL. The chain's CDR3 is CASSGRDLTYEQYF. CDR3 DNA: TGCGCCAGCAGCGGCCGGGACTTAACCTACGAGCAGTACTTC.

This clonotype came up many times. The genes are TRBV28 and TRBJ1-2, with 7 nucleotides matching TRBD1. The length of the CDR3 is 13 residues. Germline CDR1 and CDR2: MDHEN and SYDVKM. With 6 bases clipped from V and 2 bases from J, the junction kept 3 bases outside the gene matches. The CDR3 region has the DNA TGTGCCAGCAGGGGGGGACAGAACTATGGCTACACCTTC. Translating gives CASRGGQNYGYTF.

Concerning this clonotype: A read error may explain this, as a much larger clone is one base away. The V gene is TRBV20-1, the J gene TRBJ2-7; 10 bases fit TRBD2. The CDR3 loop spans 15 amino acids. Germline CDR1 and CDR2: DFQATT and SNEGSKA (reference sequence). Trimming took 1 base from V and 4 from J; bases not matched to a gene: 7. The CDR3 nucleotides read TGCAGTGCTAGAGCACCGGGACTAGCGACGTACGAGCAGTACTTC. It encodes CSARAPGLATYEQYF.

This clonotype was recorded once. A much larger clone differs by one base, so this may be a read error. The chain uses TRBV3-1 and TRBJ2-2; D unresolved. V lost 1 base and J 6 bases, leaving 9 bases between the germline ends. CDR1 is LGHDT, CDR2 YNNKEL, per germline (reference sequence). The CDR3 loop spans 14 amino acids. The CDR3 bases are TGTGCCAGCAGCCAAGTGCTCCAGTCCGGGGAGCTGTTTTTT. Translation gives CASSQVLQSGELFF.

This sequence joins TRBV9 and TRBJ2-7; D is ambiguous. Trimming shortened V by 4 bases and J by 5 bases, and 13 bases separated the two germline ends. Germline V lookup: CDR1 SGDLS, CDR2 YYNGEE. The CDR3 spans 13 residues. CDR3 region: CASSLGRIHEQYF. The CDR3 DNA reads as TGTGCCAGCAGCTTAGGCCGGATCCACGAGCAGTACTTC.

The chain has TRBV20-1 and TRBJ1-5; unclear D gene. In germline, CDR1 is DFQATT, CDR2 SNEGSKA (reference sequence). The CDR3 runs 13 residues. The CDR3: CSAPATISQPQHF. CDR3 bases: TGCAGCGCGCCAGCAACCATCAGTCAGCCCCAGCATTTT.